One and the same sample provided the 27 T cell receptor beta chains below, sequenced in a study of response to subunit inactivated influenza vaccine. One entry per CDR3 protein, called by TCRdb with MiXCR from the RT-PCR reads. The sample contains approximately 530,000 distinct CDR3 sequences, approximately 6.9% of which appear only once. The sample in question was PBMCs from blood, obtained 23 months after vaccination. The receptors originated from a man aged 50 to 75 who received an inactivated influenza vaccine.

There are a few counts of this clonotype. This chain links TRBV6-2 or TRBV6-3 with TRBJ1-1; maybe TRBD1 (6 bases). The CDR3 runs 16 residues. Germline V gene sequence: CDR1 MNHEY, CDR2 SVGEGT. V lost 7 bases to trimming and J lost 0 bases, with 18 bases between them. The chain's CDR3 is CASINRPGGLNTEAFF. CDR3 DNA sequence: TGTGCCAGCATAAACCGACCCGGGGGGCTGAACACTGAAGCTTTCTTT.

The V gene is TRBV5-1, the J gene TRBJ2-7, with 12 bases matching TRBD1. The CDR3 has 15 amino acids. V dropped 1 base and J dropped 5; count of bases not matched to a gene: 4. Germline V lookup: CDR1 SGHRS, CDR2 YFSETQ. The CDR3 sequence: CASSLRGQGANEQYF. In nucleotides, the CDR3 is TGCGCCAGCAGCTTGAGGGGACAGGGGGCCAACGAGCAGTACTTC.

This clonotype was recorded at least ten times. V gene TRBV28 combines with J gene TRBJ2-5; D is possibly TRBD1 or TRBD2 (5 bases each). V was cut by 5 bases and J by 7 bases, with 17 bases left in between. CDR1 MDHEN and CDR2 SYDVKM come from the germline V gene. This CDR3 has 14 residues. In nucleotides, the CDR3 is TGTGCCAGCAGTCCATCGACAGCCGGAGGGACCCAGTACTTC. Translated, it gives CASSPSTAGGTQYF.

The chain employs TRBV6-2 or TRBV6-3 and TRBJ2-7; TRBD1 might be the D (6 bases). Germline V lookup: CDR1 MNHEY, CDR2 SVGEGT. The CDR3 covers 14 residues. Trimming took 6 bases from V and 4 from J, leaving 16 bases between them. CDR3 sequence: CASRPTGFRYEQYF. The CDR3 nucleotides read TGTGCCAGCAGACCCACAGGGTTCAGGTACGAGCAGTACTTC.

There are a few counts of this clonotype. The rearrangement uses TRBV29-1 and TRBJ2-5; 16 nucleotides align to TRBD2. CDR3 length equals 16 residues. The J segment lost 5 bases and the V segment lost 6 bases, leaving 9 bases of the junction unmatched. CDR1 SQVTM and CDR2 ANQGSEA come from the germline V gene. In DNA, the CDR3 is TGCAGCGTCTCCGGGACTAGCGGGAGGGCCAAGGAGACCCAGTACTTC. Its protein is CSVSGTSGRAKETQYF.

In this sample, this clonotype turned up a few times. V gene TRBV6-2 or TRBV6-3 combines with J gene TRBJ2-1, with TRBD1 matching over 7 bases. The CDR3 covers 15 residues. After removal of 2 bases from V and 4 bases from J, the junction contained 5 bases not matched to a gene. CDR1 and CDR2 (germline): MNHEY, SVGEGT. The CDR3 region is CASSYPGQIYNEQFF. CDR3 nucleotides: TGTGCCAGCAGTTACCCGGGACAGATATACAATGAGCAGTTCTTC.

This clonotype has only a few counts. The rearrangement joins TRBV10-3 to TRBJ2-2; 8 positions agree with TRBD1. The CDR3 totals 14 residues. Looked up from germline, CDR1 is ENHRY and CDR2 is SYGVKD. V gave up 6 bases and J gave up 5 bases; unmatched junction bases: 5. The chain's CDR3 is CAIRGQGRTGELFF. The CDR3 bases are TGTGCCATCAGAGGACAGGGAAGGACCGGGGAGCTGTTTTTT.

This clonotype showed up just a few times. One end of the junction fails to match germline, which may point to a read error. The chain joins TRBV6-1 to TRBJ1-2; D unresolved. The V gene's germline CDR1 is MNHNS and CDR2 SASEGT. The CDR3 runs 15 residues. The chain's CDR3 is CASSEALLRQLLPFF. The CDR3 DNA reads as TGTGCCAGCAGTGAAGCGCTTCTGAGGCAGCTCCTCCCGTTCTTC.

V usage is TRBV5-1 and J usage is TRBJ1-4, with 8 positions matching TRBD1. V lost 4 bases to trimming and J lost 8 bases; unmatched junction nucleotides: 4. This CDR3 contains 13 residues. Germline CDR1 and CDR2: SGHRS and YFSETQ. The CDR3 DNA follows: TGCGCCAGCAGCAGGGACAGGACGGAAAAACTGTTTTTT. Protein product: CASSRDRTEKLFF.

This clonotype has ten or more counts. The chain is built from TRBV18 and TRBJ2-3; D is uncertain. The CDR3 runs to 13 residues. The germline CDR1 and CDR2 sequences are KGHSH and LQKENI. Trimming left V 0 bases short and J 0 bases short, with 1 base between. The CDR3 spells CASSPPSTDTQYF. The DNA of the CDR3 is TGTGCCAGCTCACCACCAAGCACAGATACGCAGTATTTT. The full variable domain, with the rest looked up from reference TRBV18 and TRBJ2-3, is NAGVMQNPRHLVRRRGQEARLRCSPMKGHSHVYWYRQLPEEGLKFMVYLQKENIIDESGMPKERFSAEFPKEGPSILRIQQVVRGDSAAYFCASSPPSTDTQYFGPGTRLTVL.

This clonotype was counted ten times or more. The chain has TRBV28 and TRBJ1-1; D perhaps matches TRBD1 (5 bases). CDR1 and CDR2 (germline): MDHEN, SYDVKM. The CDR3 length is 12 residues. Trimming stripped 2 bases from V and 6 bases from J, with 7 bases between. CDR3 bases: TGTGCCAGCAGTTTAGGGGGTCCTGAAGCTTTCTTT. Protein sequence: CASSLGGPEAFF.

This clonotype has a handful of counts. This rearrangement joins TRBV30 to TRBJ1-1; D possibly corresponds to TRBD1 (5 bases). Trimming removed 2 bases at V and 1 base at J, with 11 bases between. There are 14 residues in the CDR3. Germline values: CDR1 GTSNPN, CDR2 SVGIG (reference sequence). CDR3 amino acids: CAWSHGGANTEAFF. For the CDR3, the DNA is TGTGCCTGGAGTCATGGCGGGGCGAACACTGAAGCTTTCTTT.

This clonotype was observed a few times. The V call is TRBV5-1, the J call TRBJ2-2; 10 nucleotides match TRBD2. Germline V gene lookup returns CDR1 SGHRS and CDR2 YFSETQ. The CDR3 contains 16 residues. The V gene end was trimmed by 2 bases and the J gene end by 6 bases; junction bases not matched to a gene: 7. CDR3 sequence (DNA): TGCGCCAGCAGCTTCAGTCTAGCGGGAGTGGCCGGGGAGCTGTTTTTT. Translated: CASSFSLAGVAGELFF.

The gene calls are TRBV28 and TRBJ2-3; D ambiguous. Between the trimmed V and J ends, which lost 6 bases and 0 bases, there was a span of 13 bases. The CDR3 length is 15 residues. Germline V gene lookup returns CDR1 MDHEN and CDR2 SYDVKM. CDR3 coding DNA: TGTGCCAGCAGCCCTGCGGCCTTCAGCACAGATACGCAGTATTTT. Translation gives CASSPAAFSTDTQYF.

This clonotype has a count of ten or more. This chain uses TRBV12-3 or TRBV12-4 with TRBJ2-3, with TRBD2 matching over 7 bases. The CDR3 has 14 amino acids. The V and J ends lost 3 bases and 6 bases, in that order; junction bases with no gene match: 6. The CDR3 reads CASSFRIGGDTQYF. As DNA, the CDR3 is TGTGCCAGCAGTTTCCGTATCGGGGGGGATACGCAGTATTTT.

The V and J genes are TRBV5-8 and TRBJ2-6; tentative D call: TRBD1 (5 bases). Trimming stripped 9 bases from V and 2 bases from J, with 9 bases between. The germline CDR1 and CDR2 sequences are SGHTS and YDEGEE. The CDR3 covers 13 residues. CDR3 DNA: TGTGCCACCAAAGGGGCTGGGGCCAACGTCCTGACTTTC. It is translated as CATKGAGANVLTF.

The chain carries TRBV7-2 and TRBJ1-2; D unclear. This CDR3 contains 14 residues. CDR1 SGHTA and CDR2 FQGNSA come from the germline V gene. The V end lost 4 bases, the J end lost 7 bases, and 16 bases lay between the germline ends. CDR3 residues: CASSSGLVGGGYTF. CDR3 sequence (DNA): TGTGCCAGCAGCTCCGGACTCGTCGGTGGTGGCTACACCTTC.

This clonotype was picked up a small number of times. The V and J genes are TRBV27 and TRBJ2-1; D might be TRBD2 (6 bases). The CDR3 spans 15 residues. CDR1 is MNHEY and CDR2 is SMNVEV in the germline V gene (reference sequence). Between the trimmed V and J ends, which lost 6 bases and 0 bases, there was a span of 12 bases. This chain's CDR3 is CASRRDFSSYNEQFF. The CDR3 DNA is TGTGCCAGCAGGCGGGACTTTAGCTCCTACAATGAGCAGTTCTTC.

The sample holds many counts of this clonotype. The chain combines TRBV20-1 with TRBJ2-7, with a possible D match to TRBD1 (5 bases). The germline V and J ends were trimmed by 8 bases and 3 bases, with 17 bases remaining between them. The CDR3 length is 13 residues. CDR1 is DFQATT, CDR2 SNEGSKA, per germline (reference sequence). CDR3 loop: CSSGPTWGYEQYF. CDR3 nucleotides: TGCAGTTCAGGGCCTACTTGGGGCTACGAGCAGTACTTC.

The table lists this clonotype with a few counts. The V call is TRBV7-2, the J call TRBJ2-1; no firm D call. Germline-derived CDR1 and CDR2 are SGHTA and FQGNSA. The CDR3 has 13 amino acids. V shed 3 bases and J shed 5 bases, with 8 bases lying between them. This chain's CDR3 is CASSFGQNNEQFF. The CDR3 DNA reads as TGTGCCAGCAGCTTCGGGCAGAACAATGAGCAGTTCTTC.

This clonotype was recorded a few times. The chain links TRBV6-5 to TRBJ1-2, with TRBD1 as a possible D gene (6 bases). V lost 4 bases and J lost 8, with 14 bases in between. The CDR3 runs 13 residues. The V gene's germline CDR1 is MNHEY and CDR2 SVGAGI. The CDR3 sequence is CASSSQGGHGYTF. CDR3 bases: TGTGCCAGCAGTTCACAGGGCGGGCACGGCTACACCTTC.

This clonotype turned up a few times. The V gene is TRBV23-1, the J gene TRBJ2-7; either TRBD1 or TRBD2 may fit D (5 bases each). TRBV23-1 is annotated as an ORF whose role is uncertain. CDR3 length equals 16 residues. V was cut by 9 bases and J by 11 bases, with 32 bases left in between. The CDR3 DNA reads as TGCGCCAGTCGCCTAATCGCCCGGGACGTTTGTTCCCGAGAGTACTTC. It is translated as CASRLIARDVCSREYF.

Written as DNA, the CDR3 is TGTGCCACCAGCAGAGATTTCGGGACAGAAAGCTCCTACGAGCAGTACTTC. Translation: CATSRDFGTESSYEQYF. V gene TRBV15 combines with J gene TRBJ2-7; TRBD1 matches 7 bases. The length of the CDR3 is 17 residues. CDR1 and CDR2 (germline): LNHNV, YYDKDF (reference sequence). Germline trimming cut 0 bases from V and 0 bases from J; bases unmatched to any gene: 8.

V gene TRBV14 combines with J gene TRBJ2-3; D gene ambiguous. The germline V and J ends were trimmed by 4 bases and 4 bases, with 12 bases remaining between them. This CDR3 has 14 residues. Looked up from germline, CDR1 is SGHDN and CDR2 is FVKESK. This CDR3 is CASSLYSFSDTQYF. CDR3 nucleotide sequence: TGTGCCAGCAGCCTTTACTCATTTTCAGATACGCAGTATTTT.

This clonotype was picked up many times. This chain uses TRBV12-3 or TRBV12-4 with TRBJ2-7, with TRBD2 matching 9 bases. The CDR3 totals 13 residues. V lost 5 bases and J lost 3; bases outside the gene matches: 2. CDR3 region: CASSPSGIYEQYF. CDR3 DNA sequence: TGTGCCAGCAGTCCTAGCGGGATCTACGAGCAGTACTTC.

Only a few counts were recorded for this clonotype. This chain connects TRBV12-3 or TRBV12-4 to TRBJ2-5, with 8 bases matching TRBD2. The J segment lost 5 bases and the V segment lost 1 base, leaving 6 bases of the junction unmatched. CDR3 length: 15 amino acids. The CDR3 DNA sequence: TGTGCCAGCAGTTTAGTCACTAGCGGCAGGGAGACCCAGTACTTC. Translated: CASSLVTSGRETQYF.

A few counts support this clonotype. This chain joins TRBV4-1 and TRBJ2-7; 7 positions match TRBD2. Germline V gene sequence: CDR1 MGHRA, CDR2 YSYEKL. The CDR3 runs 15 residues. The trim removed 3 bases at V and 1 base at J, leaving 6 bases unmatched. CDR3 sequence (DNA): TGCGCCAGCAGCCATCCGGGGGGTATTTCCTACGAGCAGTACTTC. This sequence encodes CASSHPGGISYEQYF.